This T cell receptor (beta chain) was identified during a study of vaccination effects on CD4 cells after COVID-19. As for the study in general: The vaccine given was either BNT162b2 or mRNA-1273, in two doses. General study points: The study enrolled few convalescent patients and sampled no early post-infection timepoints.

V trimming: 1 base; J trimming: 4 bases; junction bases outside the gene matches: 15. Germline V gives CDR1 SNHLY, CDR2 FYNNEI. The CDR3 runs 20 residues. The protocol was immunoSEQ multiplex PCR, while the TCRdb copy is restricted to in-frame clones and leaves out a portion. The data hold about 24,000 clones, with roughly 70% observed a single time. As for this clone: No antigen is known for it.

Before sequencing took place, the ViraFEST assay used viral peptide pools to expand antigen-specific CD4+ T cells. With nine to eleven days of culture completed, CD4+ T cells were isolated. Having tested negative for nucleocapsid antibodies, the vaccine recipients showed no prior SARS-CoV-2 infection. Half the medium was swapped for IL-2 medium on days 3 and 7. The rearrangement joins TRBV2 to TRBJ2-5; 13 positions agree with TRBD2. Source: CD4+ T cells from PBMCs cultured with HCoV-NL63 spike peptides, taken before COVID-19 vaccination. This sequence originates from a human donor who received a COVID-19 vaccine. CDR3 amino acids: CASSEEKGLAGFWRGETQYF. The CDR3 DNA is TGTGCCAGCAGTGAAGAAAAGGGACTAGCGGGATTTTGGCGCGGAGAGACCCAGTACTTC.